Many counts were recorded for the clone carrying this T cell receptor (beta chain). The antigen is undetermined. The sample belongs to a study of T cells in Graves' hyperthyroidism and ophthalmopathy. RNA transcripts provided the source from which TCR beta CDR3 regions were amplified. First-round RT-PCR of the TCR CDR3 relied on the HTBI primer set. One entry per CDR3 protein results from TCRdb running MiXCR on the multiplex PCR reads. This table holds more than 300,000 distinct CDR3 sequences, over 11% found once. General study points: For ophthalmopathy, model prediction preceded onset by a median about 6 months.

Clinical symptoms, serum thyroxine, TRAb, thyroid ultrasound and orbital computed tomography established diagnosis. Germline CDR1 and CDR2: MNHNS and SASEGT. This CDR3 has 14 amino acids. The V gene lost 5 bases and the J gene lost 3 bases, with 14 bases spanning the gap. V and J are TRBV6-1 and TRBJ2-7, with D perhaps matching TRBD1 or TRBD2 (5 bases each). This TCR was sampled from a woman in her sixties with Graves' hyperthyroidism. Sequencing was carried out using blood. CDR3 protein: CASSYGGRGYEQYF. In DNA form, the CDR3 reads TGTGCCAGCAGTTACGGAGGAAGGGGCTACGAGCAGTACTTC.